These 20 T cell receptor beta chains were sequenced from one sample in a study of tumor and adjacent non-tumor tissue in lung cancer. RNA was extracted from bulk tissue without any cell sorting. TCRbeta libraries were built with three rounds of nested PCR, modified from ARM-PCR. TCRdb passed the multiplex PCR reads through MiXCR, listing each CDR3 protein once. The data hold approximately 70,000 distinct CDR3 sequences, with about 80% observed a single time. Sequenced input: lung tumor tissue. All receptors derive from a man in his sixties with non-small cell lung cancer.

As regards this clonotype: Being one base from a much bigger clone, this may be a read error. DNA for the CDR3: TGTGCCAGCAGCCGAGATTCTGGGAGCATGAACAATGAAGCTTTCTTT. Its translation: CASSRDSGSMNNEAFF. This rearrangement joins TRBV5-5 to TRBJ1-1, with D uncertain. Germline V lookup: CDR1 SGHKS, CDR2 YYEKEE (reference sequence). The CDR3 covers 16 residues.

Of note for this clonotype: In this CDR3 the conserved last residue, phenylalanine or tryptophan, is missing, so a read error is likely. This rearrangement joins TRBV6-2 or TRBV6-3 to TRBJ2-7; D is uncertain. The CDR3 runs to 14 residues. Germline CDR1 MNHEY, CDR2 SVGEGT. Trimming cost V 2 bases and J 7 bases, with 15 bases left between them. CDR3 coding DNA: TGTGCCAGCAGTTACGATAGTTTAAGAAGGGAGCAGTACTTA. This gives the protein CASSYDSLRREQYL.

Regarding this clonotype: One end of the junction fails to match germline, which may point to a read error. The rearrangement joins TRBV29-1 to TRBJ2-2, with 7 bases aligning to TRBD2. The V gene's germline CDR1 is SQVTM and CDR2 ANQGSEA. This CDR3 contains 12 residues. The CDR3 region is CSVGGLGRELLF. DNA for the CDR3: TGCAGCGTTGGAGGGTTGGGGCGGGAGCTGCTTTTT.

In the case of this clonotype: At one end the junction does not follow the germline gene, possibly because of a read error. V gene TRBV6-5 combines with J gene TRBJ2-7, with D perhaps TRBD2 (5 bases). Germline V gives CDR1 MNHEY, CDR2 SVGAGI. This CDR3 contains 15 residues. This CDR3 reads CASSYSRWEKVEEYF. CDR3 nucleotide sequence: TGTGCCAGCAGTTACTCGAGGTGGGAGAAGGTCGAGGAGTACTTC.

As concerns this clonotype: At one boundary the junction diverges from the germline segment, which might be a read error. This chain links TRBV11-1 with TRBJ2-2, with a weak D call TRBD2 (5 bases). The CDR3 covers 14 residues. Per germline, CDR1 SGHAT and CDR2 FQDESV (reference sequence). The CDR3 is CNSSYTSGTGELFF. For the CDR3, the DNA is TGTAACAGCAGCTATACTAGTGGTACCGGAGAGCTGTTTTTT.

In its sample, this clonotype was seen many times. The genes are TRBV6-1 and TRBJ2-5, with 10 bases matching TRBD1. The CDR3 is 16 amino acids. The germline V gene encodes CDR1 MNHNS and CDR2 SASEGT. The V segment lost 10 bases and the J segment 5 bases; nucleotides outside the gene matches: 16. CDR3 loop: CATRPPGTGAWETQYF. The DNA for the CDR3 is TGTGCCACCCGACCTCCCGGGACAGGGGCGTGGGAGACCCAGTACTTC.

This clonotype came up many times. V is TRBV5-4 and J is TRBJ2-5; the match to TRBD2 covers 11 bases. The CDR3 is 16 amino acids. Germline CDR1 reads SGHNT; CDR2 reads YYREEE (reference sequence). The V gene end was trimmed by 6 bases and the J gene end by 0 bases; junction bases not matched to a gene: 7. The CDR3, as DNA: TGTGCCAGCACCAAGGGGACTAGCGGATACCAAGAGACCCAGTACTTC. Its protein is CASTKGTSGYQETQYF.

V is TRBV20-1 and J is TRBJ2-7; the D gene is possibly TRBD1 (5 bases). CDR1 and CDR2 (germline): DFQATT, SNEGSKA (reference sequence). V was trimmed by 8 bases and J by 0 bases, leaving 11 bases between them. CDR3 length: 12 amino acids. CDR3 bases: TGCAGTACCCAGGACAACTCCTACGAGCAGTACTTC. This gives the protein CSTQDNSYEQYF.

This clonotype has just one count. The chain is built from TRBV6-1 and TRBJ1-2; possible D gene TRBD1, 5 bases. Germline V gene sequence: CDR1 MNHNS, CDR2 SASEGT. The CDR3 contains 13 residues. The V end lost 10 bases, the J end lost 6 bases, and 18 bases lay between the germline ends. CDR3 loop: CAKSYGTGDGYTF. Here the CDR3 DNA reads TGTGCCAAAAGTTACGGGACCGGGGATGGCTACACCTTC.

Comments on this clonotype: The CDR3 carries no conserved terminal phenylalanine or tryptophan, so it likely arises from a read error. The CDR3 DNA sequence: TGCAGTGTCGCCGGGACTAGCGGGGCTCCCTACGAGCAGTACTCC. Encoded protein: CSVAGTSGAPYEQYS. V is TRBV20-1 and J is TRBJ2-7, with 13 bases aligning to TRBD2. CDR1 is DFQATT and CDR2 is SNEGSKA in the germline V gene (reference sequence). The CDR3 length is 15 residues. V dropped 7 bases and J dropped 2; count of bases not matched to a gene: 8.

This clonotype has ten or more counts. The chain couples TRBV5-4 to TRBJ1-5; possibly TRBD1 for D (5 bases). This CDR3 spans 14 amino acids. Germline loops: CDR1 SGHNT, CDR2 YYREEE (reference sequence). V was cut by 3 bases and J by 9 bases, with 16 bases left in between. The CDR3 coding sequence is TGTGCCAGCAGCTCGGGACTGGGCGGGGGGCCCCAGCATTTT. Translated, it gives CASSSGLGGGPQHF.

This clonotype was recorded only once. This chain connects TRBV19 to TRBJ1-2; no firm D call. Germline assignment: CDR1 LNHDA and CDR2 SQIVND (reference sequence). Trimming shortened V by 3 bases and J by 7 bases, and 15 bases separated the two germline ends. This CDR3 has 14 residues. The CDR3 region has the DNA TGTGCCAGTAGTATTTCGCGATACGGTGCTGGCTACACCTTC. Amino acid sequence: CASSISRYGAGYTF.

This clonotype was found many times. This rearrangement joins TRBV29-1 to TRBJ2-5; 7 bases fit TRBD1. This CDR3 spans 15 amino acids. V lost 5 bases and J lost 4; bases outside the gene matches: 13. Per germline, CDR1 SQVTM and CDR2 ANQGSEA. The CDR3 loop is CSVRQGRKGGETQYF. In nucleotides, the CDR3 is TGCAGCGTTAGACAGGGTAGGAAAGGTGGAGAGACCCAGTACTTC.

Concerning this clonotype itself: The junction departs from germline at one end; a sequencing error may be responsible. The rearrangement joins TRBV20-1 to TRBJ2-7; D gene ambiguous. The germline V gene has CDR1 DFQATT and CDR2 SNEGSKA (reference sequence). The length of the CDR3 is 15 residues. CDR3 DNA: TGCAATGCTAGAGTGGTTAGTGGGCTAATGGGCGAGCAGTACTTC. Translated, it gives CNARVVSGLMGEQYF.

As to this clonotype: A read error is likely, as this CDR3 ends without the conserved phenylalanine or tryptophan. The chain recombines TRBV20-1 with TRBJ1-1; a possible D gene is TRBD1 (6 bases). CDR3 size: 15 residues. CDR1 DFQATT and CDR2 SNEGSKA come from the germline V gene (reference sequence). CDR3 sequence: CTARGRPLANTEAFL. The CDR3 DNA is TGCACTGCTAGGGGGAGGCCCCTCGCGAACACTGAAGCTTTCTTG.

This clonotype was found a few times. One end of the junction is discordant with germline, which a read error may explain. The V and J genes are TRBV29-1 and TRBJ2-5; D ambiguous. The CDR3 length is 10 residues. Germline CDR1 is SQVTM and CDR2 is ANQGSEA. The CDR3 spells CSVVEETQYF. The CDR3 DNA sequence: TGCAGCGTTGTCGAGGAGACACAGTACTTC.

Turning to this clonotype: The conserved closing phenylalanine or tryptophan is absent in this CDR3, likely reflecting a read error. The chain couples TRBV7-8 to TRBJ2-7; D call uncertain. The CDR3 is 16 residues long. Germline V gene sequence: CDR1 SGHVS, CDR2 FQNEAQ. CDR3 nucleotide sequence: TGTGCTAGCAGCTTAGATGGGCTCGGCAGCTCCTACGAGCAGTACTTA. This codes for CASSLDGLGSSYEQYL.

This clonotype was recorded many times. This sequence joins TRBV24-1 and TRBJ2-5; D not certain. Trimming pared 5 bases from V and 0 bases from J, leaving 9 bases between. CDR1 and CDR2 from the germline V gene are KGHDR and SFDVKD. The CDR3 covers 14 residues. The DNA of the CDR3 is TGTGCCACCAGTGGGGCCGCTTACCAAGAGACCCAGTACTTC. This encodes CATSGAAYQETQYF.

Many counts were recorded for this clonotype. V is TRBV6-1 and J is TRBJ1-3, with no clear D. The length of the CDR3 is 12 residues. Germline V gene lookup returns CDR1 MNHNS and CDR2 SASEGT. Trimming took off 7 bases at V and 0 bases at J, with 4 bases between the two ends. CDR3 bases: TGTGCCAGCACTACCTCTGGAAACACCATATATTTT. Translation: CASTTSGNTIYF.

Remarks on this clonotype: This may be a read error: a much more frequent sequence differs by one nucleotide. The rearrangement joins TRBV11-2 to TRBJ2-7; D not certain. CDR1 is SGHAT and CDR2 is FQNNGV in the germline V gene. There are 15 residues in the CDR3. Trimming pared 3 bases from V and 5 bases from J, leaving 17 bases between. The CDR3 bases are TGTGCCAGCAGCTTGTATGGCGTAAGGCAGGACGAGCAGTACTTC. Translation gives CASSLYGVRQDEQYF.